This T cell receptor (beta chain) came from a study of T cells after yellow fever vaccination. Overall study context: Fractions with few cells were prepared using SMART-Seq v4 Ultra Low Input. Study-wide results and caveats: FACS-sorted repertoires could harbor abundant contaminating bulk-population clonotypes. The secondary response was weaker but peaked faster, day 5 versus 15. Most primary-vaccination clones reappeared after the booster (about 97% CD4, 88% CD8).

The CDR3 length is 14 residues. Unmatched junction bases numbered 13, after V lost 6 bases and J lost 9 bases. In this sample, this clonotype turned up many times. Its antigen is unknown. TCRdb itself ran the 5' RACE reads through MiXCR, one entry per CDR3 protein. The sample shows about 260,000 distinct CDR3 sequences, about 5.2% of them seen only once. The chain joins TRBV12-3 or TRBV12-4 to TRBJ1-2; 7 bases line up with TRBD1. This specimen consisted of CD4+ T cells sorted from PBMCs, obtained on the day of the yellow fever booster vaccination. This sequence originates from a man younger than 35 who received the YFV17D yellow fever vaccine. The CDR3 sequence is CASSIQGRLWSYTF. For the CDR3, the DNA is TGTGCCAGCAGCATACAGGGGCGACTATGGAGCTACACCTTC.